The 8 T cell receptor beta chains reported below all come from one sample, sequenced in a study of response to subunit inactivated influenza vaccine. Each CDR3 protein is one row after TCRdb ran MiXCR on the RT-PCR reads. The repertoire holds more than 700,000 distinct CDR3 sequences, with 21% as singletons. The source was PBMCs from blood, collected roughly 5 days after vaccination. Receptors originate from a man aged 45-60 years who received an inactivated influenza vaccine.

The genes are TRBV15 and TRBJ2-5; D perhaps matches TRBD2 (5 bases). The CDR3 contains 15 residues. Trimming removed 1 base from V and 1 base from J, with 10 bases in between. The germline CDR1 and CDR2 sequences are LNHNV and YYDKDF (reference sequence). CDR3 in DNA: TGTGCCACCAGCAGAGTGTCTAGCAGCCAAGAGACCCAGTACTTC. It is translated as CATSRVSSSQETQYF.

The CDR3 DNA is TGCAGTGCTAGTACTAGCGGCATACCAGATACGCAGTATTTT. Translated: CSASTSGIPDTQYF. This sequence joins TRBV20-1 and TRBJ2-3; 8 positions match TRBD2. V lost 3 bases to trimming and J lost 4 bases; unmatched junction nucleotides: 6. The CDR3 has 14 residues. Per the germline V gene, CDR1 is DFQATT and CDR2 is SNEGSKA (reference sequence).

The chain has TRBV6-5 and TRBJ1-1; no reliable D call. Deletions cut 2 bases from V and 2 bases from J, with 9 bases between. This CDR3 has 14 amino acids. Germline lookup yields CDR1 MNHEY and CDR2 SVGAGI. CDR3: CASSYGGSNTEAFF. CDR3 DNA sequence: TGTGCCAGCAGTTACGGAGGGAGTAACACTGAAGCTTTCTTT.

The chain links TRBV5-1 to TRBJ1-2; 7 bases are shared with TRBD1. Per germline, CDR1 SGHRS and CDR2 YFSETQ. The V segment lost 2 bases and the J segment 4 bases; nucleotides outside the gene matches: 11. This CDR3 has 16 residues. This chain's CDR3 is CASSLASDREIYGYTF. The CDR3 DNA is TGCGCCAGCAGCTTAGCCAGCGACAGGGAAATCTATGGCTACACCTTC.

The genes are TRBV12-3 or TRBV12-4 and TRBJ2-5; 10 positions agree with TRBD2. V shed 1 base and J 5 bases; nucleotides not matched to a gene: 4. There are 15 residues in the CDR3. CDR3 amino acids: CASSLERGGPETQYF. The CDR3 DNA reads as TGTGCCAGCAGTTTAGAGCGGGGGGGCCCGGAGACCCAGTACTTC.

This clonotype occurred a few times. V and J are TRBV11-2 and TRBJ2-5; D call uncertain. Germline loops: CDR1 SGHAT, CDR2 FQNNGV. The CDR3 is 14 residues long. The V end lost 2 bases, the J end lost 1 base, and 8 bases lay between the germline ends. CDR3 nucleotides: TGTGCCAGCAGCTTAATGTCCAGCCAAGAGACCCAGTACTTC. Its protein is CASSLMSSQETQYF.

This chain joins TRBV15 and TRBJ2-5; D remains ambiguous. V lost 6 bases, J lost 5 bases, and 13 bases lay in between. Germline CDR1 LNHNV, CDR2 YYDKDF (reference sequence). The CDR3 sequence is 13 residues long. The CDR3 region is CATSDWLRETQYF. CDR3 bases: TGTGCCACCAGTGATTGGTTGCGGGAGACCCAGTACTTC.

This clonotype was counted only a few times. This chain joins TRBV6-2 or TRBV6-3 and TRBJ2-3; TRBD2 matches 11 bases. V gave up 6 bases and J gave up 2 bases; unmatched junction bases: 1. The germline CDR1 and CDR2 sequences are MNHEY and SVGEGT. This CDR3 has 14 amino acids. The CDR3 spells CASRLAGDTDTQYF. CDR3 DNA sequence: TGTGCCAGCAGACTAGCGGGGGACACAGATACGCAGTATTTT.